This T cell receptor (beta chain) was identified during a study of response to subunit inactivated influenza vaccine. Whole-study findings and limits: The authors put forward the suggestion that each seasonal influenza vaccination may bring in only a limited number of new T cells.

In its sample, this clonotype was seen a few times. Its antigen is not identified. TCRdb analysed the RT-PCR reads with MiXCR anew, one entry per CDR3 protein. The sample holds 500,000 to 600,000 distinct CDR3 sequences; around 15% are singletons and the top ten take approximately 10%. The CDR3 totals 15 residues. Germline CDR1 and CDR2: SGDLS and YYNGEE. Losses at the gene ends were 6 bases for V and 5 bases for J; bases not matched to a gene: 12. The sequences come from PBMCs from blood, collected approximately 12 days after vaccination. The V gene is TRBV9, the J gene TRBJ2-5, with 8 bases lining up with TRBD2. The source of this sequence is a man aged 50-60 years who received an inactivated influenza vaccine. CDR3 coding DNA: TGTGCCAGCACCTCCTCCGGGGGGGAATGGGAGACCCAGTACTTC. Its protein is CASTSSGGEWETQYF.